Shown below are 20 T cell receptor beta chains from a single sample sequenced in a study of blood T cell repertoires in COVID-19. Profiled with immunoSEQ multiplex PCR; TCRdb holds only in-frame clones, not every one. Here the sample spans over 80,000 clones, about four fifths being singletons. The sequencing input was peripheral blood. The receptor source for this set is a woman older than 75 with active or convalescent COVID-19.

This chain links TRBV21-1 with TRBJ1-2; TRBD1 is the table's D call, not checked against the DNA. TRBV21-1 is shown as a pseudogene. The CDR3 has 13 residues. DNA of the CDR3: TGTGCCAGCAGAGAGGGGACACTCTATGGCTACACCTTC. It translates to CASREGTLYGYTF.

V usage is TRBV7-6 and J usage is TRBJ1-5; D ambiguous. V was clipped by 0 bases and J by 11 bases, with 17 bases between them. Looked up from germline, CDR1 is SGHVS and CDR2 is FNYEAQ. The CDR3 is 15 residues long. Written as DNA, the CDR3 is TGTGCCAGCAGCTTAGCGCCGGCAGGCCCTTGGGCCCAGCATTTT. Encoded protein: CASSLAPAGPWAQHF.

J is TRBJ2-7 and V is TRBV10-3; 12 bases are a match to TRBD2. Trimming removed 6 bases from V and 7 bases from J; junction bases left unmatched: 7. Germline CDR1 and CDR2: ENHRY and SYGVKD. The CDR3 consists of 14 residues. The DNA for the CDR3 is TGTGCCATCAGGCTAGCGGGAGGGCCAGGGGAGCAGTACTTC. This gives the protein CAIRLAGGPGEQYF.

The chain uses TRBV5-1 and TRBJ2-3; the match to TRBD2 covers 12 bases. The trim removed 0 bases at V and 6 bases at J, leaving 5 bases unmatched. The CDR3 runs to 16 residues. Per the germline V gene, CDR1 is SGHRS and CDR2 is YFSETQ. Here the CDR3 DNA reads TGCGCCAGCAGCTTGGTCCTAGCGGGAGGGGGTGATACGCAGTATTTT. Amino acid sequence: CASSLVLAGGGDTQYF. Filled out from reference TRBV5-1 and TRBJ2-3, the complete variable domain reads KAGVTQTPRYLIKTRGQQVTLSCSPISGHRSVSWYQQTPGQGLQFLFEYFSETQRNKGNFPGRFSGRQFSNSRSEMNVSTLELGDSALYLCASSLVLAGGGDTQYFGPGTRLTVL.

The rearrangement links TRBV6-5 to TRBJ1-1; D ambiguous. The V gene's germline CDR1 is MNHEY and CDR2 SVGAGI. There are 12 residues in the CDR3. The V end lost 6 bases, the J end lost 7 bases, and 12 bases lay between the germline ends. For the CDR3, the DNA is TGTGCCAGCAGGAGGGATCGGGGTGAAGCTTTCTTT. This translates into CASRRDRGEAFF.

This clone has just one count. CDR3 sequence (DNA): TGTGCCAGCAGCTCATTAGCGGGAGCCTCCTACAATGAGCAGTTCTTC. Translated: CASSSLAGASYNEQFF. This chain joins TRBV11-2 and TRBJ2-1, with TRBD2 matching over 9 bases. The germline gives CDR1 SGHAT, CDR2 FQNNGV. This CDR3 has 16 amino acids. J was trimmed by 0 bases and V by 4 bases; bases with no gene match: 4.

The rearrangement links TRBV5-1 to TRBJ2-5, with 9 nucleotides matching TRBD2. The CDR3 is 18 residues long. With 0 bases clipped from V and 1 base from J, the junction kept 10 bases outside the gene matches. Germline loops: CDR1 SGHRS, CDR2 YFSETQ. The CDR3 protein is CASSLGPASGMTQETQYF. CDR3 nucleotides: TGCGCCAGCAGCTTGGGGCCGGCTAGCGGGATGACCCAAGAGACCCAGTACTTC.

This clone was counted a single time. At one end the junction does not follow the germline gene, possibly because of a read error. The gene calls are TRBV5-1 and TRBJ2-2, with 9 bases matching TRBD2. CDR3 length: 17 residues. Germline values: CDR1 SGHRS, CDR2 YFSETQ. CDR3 sequence: CASSTSGLAKNTGELFF. The CDR3 nucleotides are TGTGCCAGCAGCACATCTGGACTAGCGAAAAACACCGGGGAGCTGTTTTTT.

This CDR3 reads CASCRQTWQPQHF. The CDR3 coding sequence is TGTGCCAGCTGTAGACAGACCTGGCAGCCCCAGCATTTT. V gene TRBV6-5 combines with J gene TRBJ1-5; D is possibly TRBD1 (5 bases). This CDR3 contains 13 residues. V was clipped by 8 bases and J by 7 bases, with 15 bases between them. Germline lookup yields CDR1 MNHEY and CDR2 SVGAGI.

This chain uses TRBV5-1 with TRBJ1-1; 7 bases match TRBD1. This CDR3 has 17 amino acids. V was clipped by 0 bases and J by 4 bases; unmatched bases: 12. Germline CDR1 and CDR2: SGHRS and YFSETQ. The CDR3 here is CASSLGQGKRGGTEAFF. The CDR3 DNA sequence: TGCGCCAGCAGCTTGGGACAGGGAAAGAGGGGAGGCACTGAAGCTTTCTTT.

The rearrangement uses TRBV7-2 and TRBJ2-7; the match to TRBD2 covers 7 bases. Looked up from germline, CDR1 is SGHTA and CDR2 is FQGNSA. There are 14 residues in the CDR3. Trimming removed 1 base from V and 4 bases from J; junction bases left unmatched: 4. DNA for the CDR3: TGTGCCAGCAGCTTAGATCGGACTAGGTACGAGCAGTACTTC. Protein: CASSLDRTRYEQYF.

The chain joins TRBV28 to TRBJ2-5, with TRBD2 identical over 7 bases. Germline V gene lookup returns CDR1 MDHEN and CDR2 SYDVKM. V gave up 2 bases and J gave up 3 bases; unmatched junction bases: 6. CDR3 length equals 15 residues. For the CDR3, the DNA is TGTGCCAGCAGTTTAGCGGGAGCGGGTGAAGAGACCCAGTACTTC. It codes for CASSLAGAGEETQYF. The variable domain in full, with the rest retrieved from reference TRBV28 and TRBJ2-5, is DVKVTQSSRYLVKRTGEKVFLECVQDMDHENMFWYRQDPGLGLRLIYFSYDVKMKEKGDIPEGYSVSREKKERFSLILESASTNQTSMYLCASSLAGAGEETQYFGPGTRLLVL.

This rearrangement joins TRBV6-5 to TRBJ2-7; 7 bases are a match to TRBD1. Germline CDR1 reads MNHEY; CDR2 reads SVGAGI. CDR3 length: 13 amino acids. V shed 6 bases and J 2 bases; nucleotides not matched to a gene: 4. The CDR3 is CASSRDSTYEQYF. Written as DNA, the CDR3 is TGTGCCAGCAGCCGGGACAGTACCTACGAGCAGTACTTC.

The V call is TRBV5-1, the J call TRBJ2-1; 9 bases agree with TRBD2. The germline gives CDR1 SGHRS, CDR2 YFSETQ. This CDR3 has 15 amino acids. V was pared by 5 bases and J by 5 bases, with 8 bases of the junction left unmatched. CDR3 residues: CASRERTSAHNEQFF. The CDR3 DNA sequence: TGCGCCAGCAGGGAAAGGACTAGCGCTCACAATGAGCAGTTCTTC.

This clone was observed a single time. The CDR3 loop reads CASSFLAGMETQYF. CDR3 bases: TGTGCCAGCAGTTTTTTAGCGGGAATGGAGACCCAGTACTTC. The chain employs TRBV27 and TRBJ2-5; 8 nucleotides match TRBD2. Germline V gene data show CDR1 as MNHEY and CDR2 as SMNVEV (reference sequence). J was trimmed by 5 bases and V by 3 bases; bases with no gene match: 5. CDR3 length: 14 residues.

This clone occurred a few times. Here the CDR3 DNA reads TGTGCCAGTAGTACTCAGGGTGGCCAGCCCCAGCATTTT. Residues: CASSTQGGQPQHF. The chain couples TRBV19 to TRBJ1-5, with D possibly matching TRBD1 (5 bases). V was trimmed by 4 bases and J by 7 bases, leaving 11 bases between them. CDR3 size: 13 residues. Germline V gene data show CDR1 as LNHDA and CDR2 as SQIVND (reference sequence).

This chain joins TRBV5-4 and TRBJ1-6; 10 positions match TRBD1. CDR1 is SGHNT and CDR2 is YYREEE in the germline V gene (reference sequence). The CDR3 totals 15 residues. V lost 4 bases, J lost 9 bases, and 7 bases stayed unmatched. The CDR3 sequence is CASSPGTGEGSPLHF. The CDR3 nucleotides read TGTGCCAGCAGCCCGGGGACAGGGGAAGGTTCACCCCTCCACTTT.

This chain links TRBV12-3 or TRBV12-4 with TRBJ2-7; weak D call: TRBD2 (5 bases). The CDR3 runs 13 residues. Trimming took 8 bases from V and 5 from J, leaving 16 bases between them. CDR3 bases: TGTGCCAGCGGACGGAGGAGTCTCAACGAGCAGTACTTC. Amino acid sequence: CASGRRSLNEQYF.

The gene calls are TRBV24-1 and TRBJ1-5; D not resolved. Trimming shortened V by 5 bases and J by 4 bases, and 8 bases separated the two germline ends. The CDR3 is 13 residues long. Germline V gives CDR1 KGHDR, CDR2 SFDVKD. As DNA, the CDR3 is TGTGCCACCAGTGGCAACACAAATCAGCCCCAGCATTTT. Translated, it gives CATSGNTNQPQHF.

A remark on this clone: Other DNA sequences within the sample encode an identical CDR3. The chain combines TRBV18 with TRBJ2-3; D is uncertain. Deletions cut 3 bases from V and 0 bases from J, with 10 bases between. CDR1 and CDR2 (germline): KGHSH, LQKENI. There are 15 residues in the CDR3. CDR3 sequence reads: CASSPPSASTDTQYF. The CDR3 DNA reads TGTGCCAGCTCACCCCCCAGCGCTAGCACAGATACGCAGTATTTT.